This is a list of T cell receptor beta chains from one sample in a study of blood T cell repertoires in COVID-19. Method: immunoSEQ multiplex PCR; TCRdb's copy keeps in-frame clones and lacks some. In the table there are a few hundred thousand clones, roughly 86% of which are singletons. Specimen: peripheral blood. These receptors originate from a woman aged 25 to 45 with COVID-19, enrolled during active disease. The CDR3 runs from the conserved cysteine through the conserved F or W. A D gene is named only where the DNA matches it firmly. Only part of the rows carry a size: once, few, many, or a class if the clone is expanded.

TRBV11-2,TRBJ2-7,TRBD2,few,CASSPRVGSGGHLGNEQYF,TGTGCCAGCAGCCCCCGGGTGGGTAGCGGGGGGCACCTGGGAAACGAGCAGTACTTC
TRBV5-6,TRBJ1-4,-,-,CASSLLRDQKLFF,TGTGCCAGCAGCTTGTTGCGGGACCAAAAACTGTTTTTT
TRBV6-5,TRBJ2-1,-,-,CASSSDRSYNEQFF,TGTGCCAGCAGTTCCGACAGAAGCTACAATGAGCAGTTCTTC
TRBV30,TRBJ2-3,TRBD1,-,CAWSALTGGTDTQYF,TGTGCCTGGAGTGCCCTGACAGGGGGCACAGATACGCAGTATTTT
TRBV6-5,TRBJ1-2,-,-,CASGEGVGGYTF,TGTGCCAGCGGCGAGGGGGTCGGCGGCTACACCTTC
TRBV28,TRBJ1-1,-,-,CASSLLRQGEAFF,TGTGCCAGCAGTTTACTTCGCCAGGGGGAAGCTTTCTTT
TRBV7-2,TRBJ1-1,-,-,CASSEIRVPEAFF,TGTGCCAGCAGCGAAATCCGGGTCCCTGAAGCTTTCTTT
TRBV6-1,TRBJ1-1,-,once,CASSESVAHQNTEAFF,TGTGCCAGCAGTGAGTCGGTTGCGCACCAGAACACTGAAGCTTTCTTT
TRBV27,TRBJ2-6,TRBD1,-,CASSSGTGGLISGANVLTF,TGTGCCAGCAGTTCCGGGACAGGGGGCCTGATCTCTGGGGCCAACGTCCTGACTTTC
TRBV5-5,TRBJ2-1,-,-,CASSFGQSYNEQFF,TGTGCCAGCAGCTTTGGCCAATCCTACAATGAGCAGTTCTTC
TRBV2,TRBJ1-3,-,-,CASSEARYSGNTIYF,TGTGCCAGCAGTGAGGCCCGTTACTCTGGAAACACCATATATTTT
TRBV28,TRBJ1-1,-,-,CASSLPTGPRTEAFF,TGTGCCAGCAGTTTACCCACAGGGCCCCGAACTGAAGCTTTCTTT
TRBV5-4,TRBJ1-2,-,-,CASSYPPQGNYGYTF,TGTGCCAGCAGCTACCCCCCACAGGGAAACTATGGCTACACCTTC
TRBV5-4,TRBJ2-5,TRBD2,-,CASSHMSGASETQYF,TGTGCCAGCAGCCACATGAGCGGGGCCTCAGAGACCCAGTACTTC
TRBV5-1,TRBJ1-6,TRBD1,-,CASSQGAGAPSPLHF,TGCGCCAGCAGCCAGGGGGCAGGGGCCCCTTCACCCCTCCACTTT
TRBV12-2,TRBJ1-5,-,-,CASLLQGRGNQPQHF,TGTGCAAGTCTCCTACAGGGCAGAGGGAATCAGCCCCAGCATTTT
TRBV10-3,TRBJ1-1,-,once,CAISADWNTEAFF,TGTGCCATCAGTGCCGACTGGAACACTGAAGCTTTCTTT
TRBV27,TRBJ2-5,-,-,CASSSPGRGMETQYF,TGTGCCAGCAGTAGTCCGGGCAGGGGTATGGAGACCCAGTACTTC
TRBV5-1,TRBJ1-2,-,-,CASSLEETNYGYTF,TGCGCCAGCAGCTTGGAGGAGACGAACTATGGCTACACCTTC
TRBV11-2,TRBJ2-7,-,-,CASSPQTGYEQYF,TGTGCCAGCAGCCCCCAGACAGGATACGAGCAGTACTTC
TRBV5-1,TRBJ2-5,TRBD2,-,CASSSRLAGVQETQYF,TGCGCCAGCAGCTCAAGACTAGCGGGGGTCCAAGAGACCCAGTACTTC
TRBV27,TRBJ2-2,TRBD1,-,CASSYGQGNTGELFF,TGTGCCAGCAGTTACGGACAGGGTAACACCGGGGAGCTGTTTTTT
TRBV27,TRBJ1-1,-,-,CASIPGVGVTEAFF,TGTGCCAGCATCCCGGGGGTTGGAGTCACTGAAGCTTTCTTT
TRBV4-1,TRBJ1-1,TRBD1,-,CASSLVRDRALSVAFF,TGCGCCAGCAGCCTTGTACGGGACAGGGCCTTGTCTGTTGCTTTCTTT
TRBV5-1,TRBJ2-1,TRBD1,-,CASSTTGTGGLNEQFF,TGCGCCAGCAGCACAACCGGGACAGGGGGTTTGAATGAGCAGTTCTTC
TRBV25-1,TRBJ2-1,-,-,CASSEYGANEQFF,TGTGCCAGCAGTGAATATGGAGCAAATGAGCAGTTCTTC
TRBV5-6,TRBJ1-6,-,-,CASSLVYGTASPLHF,TGTGCCAGCAGCTTGGTTTATGGGACTGCCTCTCCCCTCCACTTT
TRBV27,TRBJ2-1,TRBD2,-,CASTPGLAGGDQFF,TGTGCCAGCACCCCGGGACTAGCGGGGGGGGACCAGTTCTTC
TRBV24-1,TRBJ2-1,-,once,CATSDFPLGPYNEQFF,TGTGCCACCAGTGATTTCCCACTAGGCCCCTACAATGAGCAGTTCTTC
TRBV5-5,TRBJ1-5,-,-,CASSLAGGYNQPQHF,TGTGCCAGCAGCTTGGCCGGAGGTTACAATCAGCCCCAGCATTTT
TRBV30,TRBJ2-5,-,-,CAWRRQRLQETQYF,TGTGCCTGGAGACGTCAGCGGTTACAAGAGACCCAGTACTTC
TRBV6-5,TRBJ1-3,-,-,CASSYVFGNTIYF,TGTGCCAGCAGTTACGTATTTGGAAACACCATATATTTT
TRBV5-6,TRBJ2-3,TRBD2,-,CASSSTSGGAWTTDTQYF,TGTGCCAGCAGCTCAACTAGCGGGGGGGCCTGGACCACAGATACGCAGTATTTT
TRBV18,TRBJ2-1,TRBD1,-,CASSPSLGQIYNEQFF,TGTGCCAGCTCACCAAGTTTGGGACAGATATACAATGAGCAGTTCTTC
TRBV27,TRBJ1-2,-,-,CASSPRVNYGYTF,TGTGCCAGCAGCCCCCGGGTTAACTATGGCTACACCTTC
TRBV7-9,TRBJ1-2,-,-,CASSFPDRPYGYTF,TGTGCCAGCAGCTTCCCTGACAGACCTTATGGCTACACCTTC
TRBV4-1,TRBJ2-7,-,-,CASSQTGFYEQYF,TGCGCCAGCAGCCAAACAGGGTTTTACGAGCAGTACTTC
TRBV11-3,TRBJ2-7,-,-,CASSLIYPAETTYEQYF,TGTGCCAGCAGCCTGATTTATCCGGCGGAGACTACCTACGAGCAGTACTTC
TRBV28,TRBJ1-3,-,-,CASSSPRGGNKPGNTIYF,TGTGCCAGCAGTTCCCCACGAGGAGGGAATAAGCCTGGAAACACCATATATTTT
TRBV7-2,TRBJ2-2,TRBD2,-,CASSLAETSGVSTAGELFF,TGTGCCAGCAGCTTAGCGGAGACTAGCGGGGTAAGTACGGCCGGGGAGCTGTTTTTT
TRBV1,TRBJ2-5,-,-,CTSSQETGGGAGETQYF,TGCACCAGCAGCCAAGAGACAGGCGGGGGGGCCGGAGAGACCCAGTACTTC
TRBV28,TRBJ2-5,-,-,CASSPNYLETQYF,TGTGCCAGCAGTCCAAACTACCTGGAGACCCAGTACTTC
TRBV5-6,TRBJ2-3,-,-,CASSLAGAGADTQYF,TGTGCCAGCAGCTTGGCCGGGGCAGGGGCTGATACGCAGTATTTT
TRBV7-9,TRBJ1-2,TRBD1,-,CASSLGIRGQDGYTF,TGTGCCAGCAGCTTAGGTATCAGGGGGCAGGATGGCTACACCTTC
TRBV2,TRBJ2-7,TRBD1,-,CASSEDTRTGGQGNF,TGTGCCAGCAGTGAAGATACCCGAACCGGGGGACAGGGCAACTTC
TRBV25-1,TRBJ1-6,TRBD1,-,CASTPGQGNSPLHF,TGTGCCAGCACCCCGGGACAGGGGAATTCACCCCTCCACTTT
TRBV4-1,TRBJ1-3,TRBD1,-,CASSQGTGVSGNTIYF,TGCGCCAGCAGCCAGGGGACAGGAGTCTCTGGAAACACCATATATTTT
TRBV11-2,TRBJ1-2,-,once,CASSVNRGVYGYTF,TGTGCCAGCAGCGTCAACCGGGGAGTCTATGGCTACACCTTC
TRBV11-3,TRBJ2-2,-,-,CASSFYTGELFF,TGTGCCAGCAGCTTCTACACCGGGGAGCTGTTTTTT